The 24 T cell receptor beta chains given below trace back to one sample, sequenced in a study of blood T cell repertoires in COVID-19. Only in-frame clones appear in the TCRdb table, and some are missing; sequencing was by immunoSEQ multiplex PCR. This table has about 250,000 clones, roughly 85% appearing once. Specimen: PBMCs or T cells enriched from blood (not recorded which). Receptor source: a woman aged 45-65 years who had been exposed to COVID-19.

The gene calls are TRBV21-1 and TRBJ2-7; no DNA check was done on the table's D call, TRBD2. TRBV21-1 is a documented pseudogene. The CDR3 is 15 residues long. DNA for the CDR3: TGTGCCAGCAGCCCCTCTGGCGCGGCTACCTACGAGCAGTACTTC. Protein: CASSPSGAATYEQYF.

The chain combines TRBV29-1 with TRBJ2-7; 9 bases line up with TRBD1. Germline V CDR1 and CDR2: SQVTM, ANQGSEA. There are 14 residues in the CDR3. The DNA for the CDR3 is TGCGGACGAAACCGGGACAGGGCCCTCTACGAGCAGTACTTC. Translation: CGRNRDRALYEQYF.

The CDR3 DNA reads TGTGCCACCAGCCCCGACGGGGGGGGCCTCAGCACAGATACGCAGTATTTT. Protein: CATSPDGGGLSTDTQYF. The chain links TRBV10-3 to TRBJ2-3, with TRBD2 matching over 8 bases. Trimming removed 10 bases from V and 0 bases from J; junction bases left unmatched: 15. The CDR3 runs to 17 residues. Germline loops: CDR1 ENHRY, CDR2 SYGVKD.

The chain recombines TRBV9 with TRBJ1-1; D uncertain. Germline values: CDR1 SGDLS, CDR2 YYNGEE. The CDR3 runs to 16 residues. V lost 2 bases and J 5 bases, leaving 19 bases between the germline ends. The CDR3 nucleotides read TGTGCCAGCAGCGTCGAGCCTAGGCAGTCAGCAACTGAAGCTTTCTTT. The encoded protein is CASSVEPRQSATEAFF.

This chain uses TRBV28 with TRBJ1-3, with D unresolved. This CDR3 has 14 residues. Germline CDR1 MDHEN, CDR2 SYDVKM. V was cut by 5 bases and J by 7 bases, with 15 bases left in between. This CDR3 is CASSLQQSGNTIYF. In nucleotides, the CDR3 is TGTGCCAGCAGTCTACAGCAATCGGGGAACACCATATATTTT.

The gene calls are TRBV19 and TRBJ1-6; 9 nucleotides agree with TRBD1. Germline assignment: CDR1 LNHDA and CDR2 SQIVND (reference sequence). V shed 6 bases, J shed 10 bases, and the junction held 7 bases outside the gene matches. This CDR3 comprises 14 residues. For the CDR3, the DNA is TGTGCCAGTAGGACGGGACAGGGTTACTCACCCCTCCACTTT. It is translated as CASRTGQGYSPLHF.

The table lists this clone with a few counts. The gene calls are TRBV6-2 or TRBV6-3 and TRBJ2-2, with D unclear. The V end lost 6 bases, the J end lost 5 bases, and 28 bases lay between the germline ends. This CDR3 is 19 amino acids long. Looked up from germline, CDR1 is MNHEY and CDR2 is SVGEGT. CDR3 sequence: CASSPRQKNRIGSTGELFF. CDR3 DNA: TGTGCCAGCAGCCCAAGACAAAAGAATCGTATTGGGTCGACCGGGGAGCTGTTTTTT.

The chain recombines TRBV24-1 with TRBJ2-5, with 8 bases that match TRBD1. Trimming took 4 bases from V and 10 from J; bases not matched to a gene: 16. The CDR3 spans 16 residues. Germline CDR1 is KGHDR and CDR2 is SFDVKD. The CDR3: CATSDPRTGYPSVQYF. The CDR3 region has the DNA TGTGCCACCAGTGACCCCCGGACAGGGTATCCCTCGGTCCAGTACTTC.

This chain joins TRBV5-1 and TRBJ2-5; 8 bases line up with TRBD2. The CDR3 has 17 amino acids. In germline, CDR1 is SGHRS, CDR2 YFSETQ. Unmatched junction bases numbered 13, after V lost 1 base and J lost 5 bases. This chain's CDR3 is CASSLYRGLGSHETQYF. The CDR3 coding sequence is TGCGCCAGCAGCTTGTATAGGGGACTAGGATCTCATGAGACCCAGTACTTC.

This chain links TRBV7-2 with TRBJ1-4, with D perhaps TRBD1 (6 bases). V lost 2 bases to trimming and J lost 5 bases, with 12 bases between them. CDR3 length: 15 amino acids. Per germline, CDR1 SGHTA and CDR2 FQGNSA. The CDR3: CASSLQGRVNEKLFF. The CDR3 DNA reads as TGTGCCAGCAGCTTACAGGGGAGGGTAAATGAAAAACTGTTTTTT.

The chain combines TRBV7-8 with TRBJ1-1; D gene ambiguous. Per germline, CDR1 SGHVS and CDR2 FQNEAQ. Between the trimmed V and J ends, which lost 3 bases and 5 bases, there was a span of 10 bases. This CDR3 contains 13 residues. CDR3 nucleotide sequence: TGTGCCAGCAGCTTGGAGCGTGGGACTGAAGCTTTCTTT. This translates into CASSLERGTEAFF.

This chain uses TRBV3-1 (or the pseudogene TRBV3-2) with TRBJ1-5; the D is unclear. Per the germline V gene, CDR1 is LGHDT and CDR2 is YNNKEL (reference sequence). Trimming left V 0 bases short and J 4 bases short, with 7 bases between. This CDR3 has 14 residues. Here the CDR3 reads CASSQERSNQPQHF. The CDR3 nucleotides are TGTGCCAGCAGCCAAGAGCGTTCTAATCAGCCCCAGCATTTT.

This clone was observed once. This chain connects TRBV29-1 to TRBJ2-3, with 9 bases matching TRBD2. Germline V gene data show CDR1 as SQVTM and CDR2 as ANQGSEA. This CDR3 spans 13 amino acids. J was trimmed by 1 base and V by 7 bases; bases with no gene match: 3. The CDR3 nucleotides are TGCAGCGCCGTAGCGGGGGGCACAGATACGCAGTATTTT. Encoded protein: CSAVAGGTDTQYF.

This clone occurred once. J is TRBJ2-7 and V is TRBV11-2; 11 nucleotides line up with TRBD2. Germline V CDR1 and CDR2: SGHAT, FQNNGV. The CDR3 spans 15 residues. J lost 6 bases, V lost 1 base, and 5 bases had no gene match. In DNA, the CDR3 is TGTGCCAGCAGCTTAGCCCCTCTAGCGGGGGGCGAGCAGTACTTC. This sequence encodes CASSLAPLAGGEQYF.

The chain uses TRBV5-6 and TRBJ1-1, with TRBD1 matching 8 bases. The ends lost 2 bases at V and 5 bases at J; junction bases unmatched: 14. The CDR3 runs 17 residues. Germline CDR1 SGHDT, CDR2 YYEEEE. CDR3 residues: CASSFRAAGGAGTEAFF. The DNA for the CDR3 is TGTGCCAGCAGCTTCCGAGCCGCAGGGGGCGCGGGGACTGAAGCTTTCTTT.

The CDR3 protein is CASSLARNTEPFF. For the CDR3, the DNA is TGCGCCAGCAGCTTGGCGAGGAACACTGAGCCTTTCTTT. The rearrangement links TRBV5-1 to TRBJ1-1; D gene unclear. V shed 0 bases and J shed 12 bases, with 15 bases lying between them. In germline, CDR1 is SGHRS, CDR2 YFSETQ. This CDR3 contains 13 residues.

This chain joins TRBV12-3 or TRBV12-4 and TRBJ2-5, with D unresolved. The length of the CDR3 is 13 residues. V lost 3 bases to trimming and J lost 2 bases, with 7 bases between them. This chain's CDR3 is CASSLGRQETQYF. DNA of the CDR3: TGTGCCAGCAGTTTGGGCCGGCAAGAGACCCAGTACTTC.

CDR3 sequence: CASSATVNTEAFF. CDR3 DNA sequence: TGTGCCAGCAGCGCAACAGTCAACACTGAAGCTTTCTTT. The rearrangement uses TRBV9 and TRBJ1-1; D gene ambiguous. Between the trimmed V and J ends, which lost 3 bases and 2 bases, there was a span of 8 bases. In germline, CDR1 is SGDLS, CDR2 YYNGEE. The CDR3 runs 13 residues.

This chain uses TRBV19 with TRBJ1-1; 11 bases are shared with TRBD1. After removal of 8 bases from V and 4 bases from J, the junction contained 9 bases not matched to a gene. CDR1 and CDR2 (germline): LNHDA, SQIVND (reference sequence). This CDR3 is built from 15 residues. For the CDR3, the DNA is TGTGCCAGTTTCAGTGCCGGGACAGGGGGCACTGAAGCTTTCTTT. As protein: CASFSAGTGGTEAFF. The whole variable domain, filled in from reference TRBV19 and TRBJ1-1, reads DGGITQSPKYLFRKEGQNVTLSCEQNLNHDAMYWYRQDPGQGLRLIYYSQIVNDFQKGDIAEGYSVSREKKESFPLTVTSAQKNPTAFYLCASFSAGTGGTEAFFGQGTRLTVV.

V and J are TRBV6-1 and TRBJ2-3, with TRBD2 matching 8 bases. The ends lost 2 bases at V and 7 bases at J; junction bases unmatched: 8. The germline gives CDR1 MNHNS, CDR2 SASEGT. This CDR3 comprises 15 residues. The CDR3 spells CASSERTGGAHTQYF. CDR3 coding DNA: TGTGCCAGCAGTGAAAGGACGGGGGGGGCCCATACGCAGTATTTT.

The J gene is TRBJ2-3, the V gene TRBV7-9; 10 positions agree with TRBD2. This CDR3 is 15 amino acids long. Germline loops: CDR1 SEHNR, CDR2 FQNEAQ (reference sequence). J was trimmed by 15 bases and V by 5 bases; bases with no gene match: 17. CDR3 bases: TGTGCCAGCAGCCCCGGTAGCGGGGGGTCCCCCGTCGCATATTTT. Translation gives CASSPGSGGSPVAYF.

V and J are TRBV21-1 and TRBJ1-1. TRBV21-1 represents a pseudogene. CDR3 length equals 13 residues. CDR3 sequence reads: CATPGGKNTEAFF. The CDR3 DNA sequence: TGTGCCACGCCCGGAGGGAAGAACACTGAAGCTTTCTTT.

The chain joins TRBV5-4 to TRBJ2-7, with TRBD1 identical over 9 bases. Germline V gives CDR1 SGHNT, CDR2 YYREEE (reference sequence). CDR3 length: 15 amino acids. Trimming cost V 2 bases and J 3 bases; bases outside gene matches: 6. This CDR3 is CASSFKQGAVYEQYF. The DNA of the CDR3 is TGTGCCAGCAGCTTCAAACAGGGGGCGGTCTACGAGCAGTACTTC.

The chain uses TRBV28 and TRBJ1-5; D perhaps matches TRBD1 (5 bases). The CDR3 is 14 residues long. CDR1 and CDR2 from the germline V gene are MDHEN and SYDVKM. V dropped 10 bases and J dropped 2 bases, with 15 bases sitting between them. This chain's CDR3 is CATLLGGGNQPQHF. For the CDR3, the DNA is TGTGCCACTTTACTGGGGGGAGGCAATCAGCCCCAGCATTTT. The entire variable domain, with the rest obtained from reference TRBV28 and TRBJ1-5, is as follows: DVKVTQSSRYLVKRTGEKVFLECVQDMDHENMFWYRQDPGLGLRLIYFSYDVKMKEKGDIPEGYSVSREKKERFSLILESASTNQTSMYLCATLLGGGNQPQHFGDGTRLSIL.